Sequencing of this T cell receptor (beta chain) was carried out in a study of blood T cell repertoires in COVID-19. Across the study: Specimens from acute and convalescent COVID-19 originated in the United States, Italy and Spain. The cDNA or gDNA used as material had been derived from T cells, B-cell-depleted T cells, or PBMCs.

In the authors' methods: For nucleated cells, counts were estimated from reference gene primer amplification. The method was immunoSEQ multiplex PCR; TCRdb's version includes in-frame clones alone and lacks a portion of them. V, J and clone size reflect that table, while D and trimming were determined from the DNA. This repertoire shows roughly 35,000 clones, around 85% found once; its top ten account for around 32%. V was clipped by 3 bases and J by 3 bases, with 5 bases between them. This CDR3 contains 11 residues. In germline, CDR1 is SQVTM, CDR2 ANQGSEA. The chain recombines TRBV29-1 with TRBJ1-2; no clear D. Sequencing used peripheral blood. The sequence derives from a man older than 75 with active or convalescent COVID-19. The CDR3 spells CSVDRDYGYTF. CDR3 nucleotide sequence: TGCAGCGTTGACCGGGACTATGGCTACACCTTC.